This entry concerns a single TCR beta chain. Its antigen is unknown. The data originate from a study of STAT3 mutations in large granular lymphocyte leukemia. Findings and limits, study-wide: Differing intervals and regimens complicate linking therapy response to clone burden. Clonal expansion was inferred from other time points because no sample existed at each clone's first appearance. A small but highly pathogenic clone may have been missed. At least one immunodominant TCR beta clonotype appeared in every T-cell large granular lymphocyte leukemia patient.

Sequenced by immunoSEQ multiplex PCR; TCRdb stores in-frame clones only, minus some. The table lists several thousand clones, 90% to 95% of them singletons. The CDR3 length is 15 residues. From germline, CDR1 is MNHEY and CDR2 SMNVEV (reference sequence). The germline V and J ends were trimmed by 6 bases and 5 bases, with 16 bases remaining between them. This TCR came from a man aged 45-65 years with T-cell large granular lymphocyte leukemia. Some clones in this sample may be carry-over from other donors' samples. The V and J genes are TRBV27 and TRBJ1-4; unclear D gene. Sequencing was done on a sample of peripheral blood mononuclear cells. The CDR3 sequence: CASSTPRDANEKLFF. CDR3 in DNA: TGTGCCAGCAGCACCCCCAGAGACGCCAATGAAAAACTGTTTTTT.